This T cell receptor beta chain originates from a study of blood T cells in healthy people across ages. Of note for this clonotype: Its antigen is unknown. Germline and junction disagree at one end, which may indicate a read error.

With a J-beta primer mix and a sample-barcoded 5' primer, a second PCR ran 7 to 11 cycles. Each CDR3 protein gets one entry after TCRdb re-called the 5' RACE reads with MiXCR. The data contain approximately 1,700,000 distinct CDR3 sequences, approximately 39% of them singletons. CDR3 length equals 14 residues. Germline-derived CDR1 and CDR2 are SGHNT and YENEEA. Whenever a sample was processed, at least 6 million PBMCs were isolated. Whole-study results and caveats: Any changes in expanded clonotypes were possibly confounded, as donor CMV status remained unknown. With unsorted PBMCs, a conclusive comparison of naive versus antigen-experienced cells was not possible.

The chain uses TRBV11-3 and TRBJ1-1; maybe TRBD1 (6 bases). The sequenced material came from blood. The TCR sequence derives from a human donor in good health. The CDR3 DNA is TGTGCCAGCAGCTTAGGGGGGCCTGACACTGGAGCTTTCTTT. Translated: CASSLGGPDTGAFF.